Sequencing of this T cell receptor beta chain was carried out in a study of CD4+ T cells in melanoma. Findings and caveats of the study: In melanoma, neoantigen-specific CD4+ T cells reportedly differed in differentiation state. CD8+ T cell, macrophage and B cell function reportedly correlated with neoantigen-specific CD4+ T cells.

Germline values: CDR1 MGHRA, CDR2 YSYEKL. Trimming pared 2 bases from V and 6 bases from J, leaving 8 bases between. The CDR3 runs to 13 residues. This clone was counted only a few times. As yet, its antigen is unknown. Here immunoSEQ multiplex PCR was the method, and the copy in TCRdb shows in-frame clones only, minus some. The sample holds some 9,900 clones, around 62% seen once. The receptor's source is a human donor with melanoma. The chain recombines TRBV4-1 with TRBJ1-5, with no clear D. Sequences were obtained from cells from a culture (not recorded whether cultured in vitro). The CDR3 DNA sequence: TGCGCCAGCAGCCAAAGGGAAGGTCAGCCCCAGCATTTT. Amino acid sequence: CASSQREGQPQHF.